This note documents a single T cell receptor beta chain sequence. Its target is not known. The junction differs from germline at one of its ends, possibly a read error. The record originates from a study of tumor and adjacent non-tumor tissue in lung cancer. About the research overall: Histology: about a dozen adenocarcinoma, a couple of squamous cell carcinoma, 1 small cell lung cancer. Each sample yielded approximately 4.2 million productive TCRbeta reads on average. General study findings and limits: Shorter survival was associated with higher TCR diversity in tumors. TCR diversity was significantly greater in tumor than normal lung tissue.

Three rounds of nested PCR, following a modified ARM-PCR protocol, produced the TCRbeta library. From the multiplex PCR reads, TCRdb called clonotypes with MiXCR, one entry per CDR3 protein. The sample yields over 40,000 distinct CDR3 sequences, approximately 60% seen once. This sample's RNA came from whole unsorted tissue. The normal lung tissue was taken more than 3 cm from the tumor edge. Sequenced material: distant non-tumor lung tissue. The sequence was collected from a woman aged 40 to 50 with non-small cell lung cancer.

CDR3 loop: CASSQVRQGRPYGDTQYF. In nucleotides, the CDR3 is TGCGCCAGCAGCCAGGTCCGACAGGGACGGCCCTATGGAGATACGCAATATTTT. The chain uses TRBV4-1 and TRBJ2-3; the match to TRBD1 covers 7 bases. CDR1 is MGHRA and CDR2 is YSYEKL in the germline V gene. CDR3 length equals 18 residues.